The clone carrying this T cell receptor beta chain occurred many times. Its antigen is still unknown. From the germline J gene comes the end of the CDR3, since the read stops 3 residues before it. The protocol was immunoSEQ multiplex PCR, while the TCRdb copy is restricted to in-frame clones and leaves out a portion. The sample counts 35,000 to 55,000 clones, none seen once; the ten largest own about 0.67%. The data belong to a study of T cell clonality in common variable immunodeficiency. Overall study findings and caveats: In common variable immunodeficiency, TCR beta chains reportedly carried fewer deletions and N-nucleotide insertions. CVID subjects showed higher TCRbeta clonality than healthy controls.

The CDR3 covers 14 residues. Trimming cost V 4 bases and J 6 bases, with 13 bases left between them. Germline assignment: CDR1 SEHNR and CDR2 FQNEAQ (reference sequence). The rearrangement joins TRBV7-9 to TRBJ1-5, with TRBD1 as a possible D gene (6 bases). The sample taken for sequencing was peripheral blood mononuclear cells. This receptor was identified in a person aged 18-70 years in good health. The covered CDR3 bases are TGTGCCAGCAGCTCAGGGGTCAGCGTTCAGCCC. This sequence encodes CASSSGVSVQP. The entire CDR3 protein reads CASSSGVSVQPQHF.